This TCR beta chain was found in a study of blood T cell repertoires in COVID-19. Study in general: The origin of the acute and convalescent COVID-19 samples was the United States, Italy and Spain.

The CDR3 is 13 residues long. V lost 5 bases and J lost 8, with 13 bases in between. Germline V gene data show CDR1 as MNHEY and CDR2 as SVGAGI. As originally analysed: Reference gene primer amplification in the assay estimated nucleated cell counts. Sequenced by immunoSEQ multiplex PCR; TCRdb stores in-frame clones only, minus some. D and trimming come from the DNA, and the V and J calls and clone size come from that table. The repertoire holds some 150,000 clones, approximately 87% seen once, with 2.5% in the top ten. This chain connects TRBV6-5 to TRBJ2-1; TRBD1 might be the D (6 bases). This clonotype originated in a man between 45 and 60 years old with active COVID-19. The sample was peripheral blood. CDR3 residues: CASSRNRAHEQFF. The CDR3 region has the DNA TGTGCCAGCAGTCGGAACAGGGCGCATGAGCAGTTCTTC.